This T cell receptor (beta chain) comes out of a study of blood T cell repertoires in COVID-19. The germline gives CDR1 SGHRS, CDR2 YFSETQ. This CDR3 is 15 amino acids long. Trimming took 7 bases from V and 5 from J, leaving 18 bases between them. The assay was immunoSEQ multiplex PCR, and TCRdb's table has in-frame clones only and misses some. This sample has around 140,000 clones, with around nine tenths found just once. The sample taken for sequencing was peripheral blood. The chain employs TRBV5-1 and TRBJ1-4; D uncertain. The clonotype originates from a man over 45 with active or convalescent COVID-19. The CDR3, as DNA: TGCGCCAGCTCTCCGCGGTCCAGCGAAAATGAAAAACTGTTTTTT. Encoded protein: CASSPRSSENEKLFF.